One and the same sample provided the 19 T cell receptor beta chains below, sequenced in a study of T cells in Graves' hyperthyroidism and ophthalmopathy. Researchers amplified the TCR beta CDR3 regions from RNA transcripts. With the HTBI primer set, the TCR CDR3 went through a first round of RT-PCR. From the multiplex PCR reads, TCRdb called clonotypes with MiXCR, one entry per CDR3 protein. The sample gives 500,000 to 650,000 distinct CDR3 sequences, around 50% of which show up once; roughly 45% is in the top ten. Sequenced input: peripheral blood or thyroid tissue (not recorded which). The receptors shown here come from an adult woman with Graves' disease, either hyperthyroidism or ophthalmopathy (not recorded which).

The chain combines TRBV7-9 with TRBJ2-2, with D maybe TRBD1 (6 bases). Germline values: CDR1 SEHNR, CDR2 FQNEAQ (reference sequence). CDR3 length equals 19 residues. V was trimmed by 1 base and J by 4 bases, leaving 22 bases between them. The DNA for the CDR3 is TGTGCCAGCAGCTTAGGGGGAAAAACAGGACAGACCTTCACCGGGGAGCTGTTTTTT. Its protein is CASSLGGKTGQTFTGELFF.

This clonotype was counted a few times. The V and J genes are TRBV6-6 and TRBJ2-7, with a weak D call TRBD2 (6 bases). The CDR3 covers 16 residues. Germline loops: CDR1 MNHNY, CDR2 SVGAGI (reference sequence). The V end lost 6 bases, the J end lost 2 bases, and 20 bases lay between the germline ends. The CDR3 reads CASRTRGAPLTYEQYF. CDR3 sequence (DNA): TGTGCCAGCAGGACGCGCGGGGCCCCTCTTACCTACGAGCAGTACTTC.

This clonotype was detected a few times. Possible read error: a much larger clone is one base away. The conserved closing phenylalanine or tryptophan is absent in this CDR3, likely reflecting a read error. The chain joins TRBV29-1 to TRBJ2-5; D unclear. V was trimmed by 5 bases and J by 3 bases, leaving 10 bases between them. Germline V gives CDR1 SQVTM, CDR2 ANQGSEA. The CDR3 runs to 12 residues. For the CDR3, the DNA is TGCAGCGTTTATGGGCCAGAAGAGACCCAGTACCTC. Amino acids: CSVYGPEETQYL.

The chain employs TRBV19 and TRBJ1-1, with TRBD1 matching over 10 bases. This CDR3 is built from 12 residues. V was pared by 11 bases and J by 3 bases, with 3 bases of the junction left unmatched. In germline, CDR1 is LNHDA, CDR2 SQIVND (reference sequence). In DNA, the CDR3 is TGTGCCTCGGGACAGGGGTACACTGAAGCTTTCTTT. Its protein product is CASGQGYTEAFF.

Details on this clonotype: The CDR3 does not close with the conserved phenylalanine or tryptophan, likely indicating a read error. No DNA is shown, since the ends of the CDR3 on it are uncertain; the CDR3 is the one TCRdb lists. The J gene is TRBJ1-3, the V gene TRBV11-3. Germline-derived CDR1 and CDR2 are SGHNT and YENEEA. The CDR3 length equals 8 residues, ends included. CDR3 protein: CASSLLPV.

The table lists this clonotype with a few counts. Here the CDR3 reads CAISDSGGWQGYTF. CDR3 DNA sequence: TGTGCCATCAGTGATTCCGGGGGATGGCAGGGCTACACCTTC. The chain combines TRBV10-3 with TRBJ1-2; D might be TRBD1 (5 bases). V lost 3 bases and J lost 8, with 16 bases in between. CDR3 size: 14 residues. From germline, CDR1 is ENHRY and CDR2 SYGVKD.

The chain has TRBV11-2 and TRBJ1-5; D may be TRBD1 (5 bases). The CDR3 contains 14 residues. V lost 5 bases, J lost 3 bases, and 11 bases lay in between. Germline V lookup: CDR1 SGHAT, CDR2 FQNNGV. The CDR3 loop reads CASSDGGFNQPQHF. CDR3 DNA: TGTGCCAGCAGCGACGGGGGTTTCAATCAGCCCCAGCATTTT. The full variable domain, with the rest looked up from reference TRBV11-2 and TRBJ1-5, is EAGVAQSPRYKIIEKRQSVAFWCNPISGHATLYWYQQILGQGPKLLIQFQNNGVVDDSQLPKDRFSAERLKGVDSTLKIQPAKLEDSAVYLCASSDGGFNQPQHFGDGTRLSIL.

The gene calls are TRBV9 and TRBJ1-2, with D possibly TRBD1 on 5 matching bases. CDR3 length: 15 residues. Between the trimmed V and J ends, which lost 4 bases and 7 bases, there was a span of 20 bases. Germline V lookup: CDR1 SGDLS, CDR2 YYNGEE. CDR3 region: CASSLSGGGTIGYTF. The DNA of the CDR3 is TGTGCCAGCAGCCTCAGCGGGGGAGGGACTATTGGCTACACCTTC.

This clonotype has a handful of counts. The chain joins TRBV13 to TRBJ2-7; D gene unclear. The CDR3 covers 15 residues. Germline assignment: CDR1 PRHDT and CDR2 FYEKMQ (reference sequence). V was trimmed by 5 bases and J by 3 bases, leaving 17 bases between them. The CDR3 sequence: CASSTPGPHHYEQYF. DNA for the CDR3: TGTGCCAGCAGCACACCTGGACCGCACCACTACGAGCAGTACTTC.

This clonotype was observed many times. Written as DNA, the CDR3 is TGTGCCAGCAGACGGGGGGGACAGACTAACACTGAAGCTTTCTTT. Residues: CASRRGGQTNTEAFF. This chain links TRBV7-2 with TRBJ1-1; 7 bases are a match to TRBD1. The length of the CDR3 is 15 residues. V lost 6 bases, J lost 2 bases, and 9 bases stayed unmatched. The germline CDR1 and CDR2 sequences are SGHTA and FQGNSA. The complete variable domain, with remaining parts taken from reference TRBV7-2 and TRBJ1-1, reads GAGVSQSPSNKVTEKGKDVELRCDPISGHTALYWYRQSLGQGLEFLIYFQGNSAPDKSGLPSDRFSAERTGGSVSTLTIQRTQQEDSAVYLCASRRGGQTNTEAFFGQGTRLTVV.

V is TRBV15 and J is TRBJ2-3; 10 bases map to TRBD1. V lost 3 bases and J lost 6; bases outside the gene matches: 9. The CDR3 loop spans 16 amino acids. The germline CDR1 and CDR2 sequences are LNHNV and YYDKDF (reference sequence). The CDR3 DNA is TGTGCCACCAGCAGGCGCGGACAGGGGGGAGGCGATACGCAGTATTTT. Its translation is CATSRRGQGGGDTQYF.

The rearrangement links TRBV25-1 to TRBJ1-5; TRBD1 agrees at 8 bases. The CDR3 contains 16 residues. Losses at the gene ends were 3 bases for V and 1 base for J; bases not matched to a gene: 5. Germline lookup yields CDR1 MGHDK and CDR2 SYGVNS. CDR3 amino acids: CASSDRGLRSNQPQHF. In DNA, the CDR3 is TGTGCCAGCAGTGACAGGGGGCTTCGGAGCAATCAGCCCCAGCATTTT.

There are many counts of this clonotype. V and J are TRBV6-5 and TRBJ2-5, with 12 positions matching TRBD2. The CDR3 consists of 14 residues. Trimming cost V 0 bases and J 10 bases; bases outside gene matches: 3. Looked up from germline, CDR1 is MNHEY and CDR2 is SVGAGI. The CDR3 is CASSYSSSGRDQYF. The CDR3 coding sequence is TGTGCCAGCAGTTACTCGTCTAGCGGGAGGGACCAGTACTTC.

This sequence joins TRBV9 and TRBJ1-1; a possible D gene is TRBD1 (6 bases). The CDR3 sequence is 13 residues long. V dropped 0 bases and J dropped 8 bases, with 11 bases sitting between them. The germline CDR1 and CDR2 sequences are SGDLS and YYNGEE. CDR3 residues: CASSVAGAGEAFF. The CDR3 DNA is TGTGCCAGCAGCGTAGCAGGGGCCGGGGAAGCTTTCTTT.

This clonotype was counted only a few times. V is TRBV4-2 and J is TRBJ2-7, with D perhaps matching TRBD2 (6 bases). Germline V lookup: CDR1 LGHNA, CDR2 YNFKEQ. There are 15 residues in the CDR3. V lost 1 base to trimming and J lost 4 bases, with 14 bases between them. This CDR3 reads CASSQVGEVRYEQYF. CDR3 in DNA: TGTGCCAGCAGCCAAGTTGGGGAGGTTAGGTACGAGCAGTACTTC.

This clonotype was seen at least ten times. V and J are TRBV20-1 and TRBJ2-2; 9 bases line up with TRBD2. CDR1 and CDR2 from the germline V gene are DFQATT and SNEGSKA (reference sequence). J was trimmed by 1 base and V by 2 bases; bases with no gene match: 5. CDR3 length equals 16 residues. The CDR3 bases are TGCAGTGCTAGACGTAGACTAGCGGAGAACACCGGGGAGCTGTTTTTT. The encoded protein is CSARRRLAENTGELFF.

The rearrangement joins TRBV15 to TRBJ1-2; TRBD1 is a possible D gene (5 bases). There are 16 residues in the CDR3. V lost 0 bases, J lost 7 bases, and 18 bases lay in between. In germline, CDR1 is LNHNV, CDR2 YYDKDF (reference sequence). CDR3: CATSREETATSGGYTF. CDR3 nucleotides: TGTGCCACCAGCAGAGAAGAGACAGCAACCTCCGGTGGCTACACCTTC.

This clonotype has a single count. The gene calls are TRBV7-8 and TRBJ2-7; possibly TRBD1 for D (6 bases). Germline V gene sequence: CDR1 SGHVS, CDR2 FQNEAQ. V dropped 5 bases and J dropped 6 bases, with 17 bases sitting between them. The CDR3 contains 14 residues. This CDR3 is CASSPDSHRVEQYF. The CDR3 DNA reads TGTGCCAGCAGCCCCGATTCACACAGGGTCGAGCAGTACTTC.

This clonotype was detected many times. V is TRBV19 and J is TRBJ2-7; a weak D match, TRBD1 (6 bases). Germline loops: CDR1 LNHDA, CDR2 SQIVND (reference sequence). The germline V and J ends were trimmed by 6 bases and 2 bases, with 14 bases remaining between them. The CDR3 is 14 residues long. DNA of the CDR3: TGTGCCAGTAGCCGGACAGAGATTACCTACGAGCAGTACTTC. This codes for CASSRTEITYEQYF.